The clone carrying this TCR beta chain turned up a few times. CDR1 and CDR2 (germline): MNHEY, SVGAGI. The CDR3 is 11 residues long. Between the trimmed V and J ends, which lost 7 bases and 1 base, there was a span of 4 bases. Primers used in a second PCR of about 7 to 12 cycles were a sample-barcoded 5' primer and a J-beta primer mix. TCRdb redid the calling of the 5' RACE reads with MiXCR, one entry per CDR3 protein. This table holds 870,000 or so distinct CDR3 sequences, around 30% found once. This sample is part of a study of blood T cells in healthy people across ages. Sequenced material: blood. The chain is built from TRBV6-5 and TRBJ1-1; D is undetermined. The TCR comes from a woman older than 75 in good health. The CDR3 is CASKQNTEAFF. In DNA form, the CDR3 reads TGTGCCAGCAAGCAGAACACTGAAGCTTTCTTT.